This T cell receptor beta chain was observed in a study of blood T cell repertoires in COVID-19. Study at large: Sources were T cells, B-cell-depleted T cells, or PBMCs; the material itself was cDNA or gDNA.

Deletions cut 2 bases from V and 4 bases from J, with 6 bases between. There are 13 residues in the CDR3. Produced via immunoSEQ multiplex PCR; TCRdb's table is partial and in-frame only. The table has approximately 130,000 clones, less than 90% seen once. Across about two dozen US areas, participants ranged in age from 18 to 89 years. Cohorts were assigned according to the clinical history that participants reported. Two negative PCRs, clearance, or symptom resolution were required of recovered Cohort 3 donors. The chain employs TRBV12-3 or TRBV12-4 and TRBJ1-3; D not resolved. Sequencing input: PBMCs or T cells enriched from blood (not recorded which). This clonotype originated in a woman aged 45-65 years who had recovered from COVID-19. CDR3 coding DNA: TGTGCCAGCAGTTTACAACAGGGAAACACCATATATTTT. This gives the protein CASSLQQGNTIYF.